This entry lists 14 T cell receptor beta chains sequenced from one sample in a study of blood T cell repertoires in COVID-19 (dated by TCRdb to the early 2020s). Library generation was performed with the immunoSEQ multiplex PCR assay. TCRdb holds this immuneACCESS table with in-frame rearrangements only. Some clones are missing; in checked studies, unresolved V genes explain under half, and the rest has no known cause. The sample data list about 40,000 clones, and 75% to 90% of these were observed just once. The top ten clones comprise 9% to 13% of the sample. Material for sequencing was peripheral blood. These receptors were obtained from a man aged 70 or older with acute or convalescent COVID-19.

The J gene is TRBJ2-1, the V gene TRBV27; 14 bases match TRBD2. Germline V CDR1 and CDR2: MNHEY, SMNVEV (reference sequence). Germline trimming cut 4 bases from V and 4 bases from J; bases unmatched to any gene: 3. The CDR3 spans 16 residues. The CDR3 coding sequence is TGTGCCAGCAGTTCCTGGACTAGCGGGAGGTACAATGAGCAGTTCTTC. It codes for CASSSWTSGRYNEQFF.

This rearrangement joins TRBV27 to TRBJ2-7; D might be TRBD2 (5 bases). This CDR3 is built from 14 residues. Germline lookup yields CDR1 MNHEY and CDR2 SMNVEV (reference sequence). Trimming stripped 5 bases from V and 4 bases from J, with 15 bases between. The CDR3 DNA is TGTGCCAGCAGTCCGAAACGAACTAGTTACGAGCAGTACTTC. Protein sequence: CASSPKRTSYEQYF.

This chain links TRBV7-2 with TRBJ1-5; 9 positions match TRBD1. V lost 0 bases and J lost 11; bases outside the gene matches: 17. The CDR3 totals 18 residues. Germline CDR1 and CDR2: SGHTA and FQGNSA. The CDR3 nucleotides are TGTGCCAGCAGCTTAGCCTCGGACAGGGGAGGGCCTCAATCAGCCCAGCATTTT. Its translation is CASSLASDRGGPQSAQHF.

This clone was seen only once. The chain uses TRBV29-1 and TRBJ1-2; 9 bases fit TRBD1. The CDR3 sequence is 14 residues long. Germline V CDR1 and CDR2: SQVTM, ANQGSEA. Trimming at V came to 4 bases and at J to 7 bases, leaving 10 bases not matched to a gene. The CDR3 bases are TGCAGCGTTGGGACCTTACAGGGGGCAGGTGGCTACACCTTC. This translates into CSVGTLQGAGGYTF. The entire variable domain, with the rest obtained from reference TRBV29-1 and TRBJ1-2, is as follows: SAVISQKPSRDICQRGTSLTIQCQVDSQVTMMFWYRQQPGQSLTLIATANQGSEATYESGFVIDKFPISRPNLTFSTLTVSNMSPEDSSIYLCSVGTLQGAGGYTFGSGTRLTVV.

The gene calls are TRBV27 and TRBJ2-1, with D perhaps matching TRBD2 (6 bases). The V end was cut by 6 bases, the J end by 9 bases, with 24 bases between. CDR3 length: 16 residues. Germline V CDR1 and CDR2: MNHEY, SMNVEV (reference sequence). The CDR3 DNA reads as TGTGCCAGCAGCCCCGGTAGCGGCCGCCCGGAGGCTGAGCAGTTCTTC. Encoded protein: CASSPGSGRPEAEQFF.

The chain joins TRBV9 to TRBJ2-1; TRBD2 aligns across 12 bases. This CDR3 has 18 residues. The germline V gene has CDR1 SGDLS and CDR2 YYNGEE. V lost 3 bases and J lost 4; bases outside the gene matches: 11. For the CDR3, the DNA is TGTGCCAGCAGCGCGCGGGTAACTAGCGGGAGGACATACAATGAGCAGTTCTTC. Its protein product is CASSARVTSGRTYNEQFF. The whole variable domain, filled in from reference TRBV9 and TRBJ2-1, reads DSGVTQTPKHLITATGQRVTLRCSPRSGDLSVYWYQQSLDQGLQFLIQYYNGEERAKGNILERFSAQQFPDLHSELNLSSLELGDSALYFCASSARVTSGRTYNEQFFGPGTRLTVL.

The CDR3 here is CASSSRQTFSYEQYF. Here the CDR3 DNA reads TGTGCCAGTAGTTCGAGGCAGACTTTTTCCTACGAGCAGTACTTC. The chain combines TRBV19 with TRBJ2-7; D is ambiguous. The CDR3 consists of 15 residues. CDR1 LNHDA and CDR2 SQIVND come from the germline V gene (reference sequence). Trimming cost V 5 bases and J 1 base, with 15 bases left between them.

The J gene is TRBJ2-1, the V gene TRBV2, with 12 nucleotides matching TRBD2. The CDR3 extends over 15 amino acids. The germline gives CDR1 SNHLY, CDR2 FYNNEI. With 4 bases clipped from V and 7 bases from J, the junction kept 5 bases outside the gene matches. For the CDR3, the DNA is TGTGCCAGCAGTGGTGGACTAGCGGGAATGAATGAGCAGTTCTTC. As protein: CASSGGLAGMNEQFF.

This chain connects TRBV6-7 to TRBJ1-4; no clear D. TRBV6-7 is classed as an ORF, of uncertain function. Trimming cost V 0 bases and J 3 bases, with 23 bases left between them. CDR3 length: 20 residues. The CDR3 DNA follows: TGTGCCAGCAGTTACTCGAATAAGGGAGAGAAAACAAAGCCTAATGAAAAACTGTTTTTT. Protein sequence: CASSYSNKGEKTKPNEKLFF.

The chain joins TRBV7-2 to TRBJ1-3, with D possibly matching TRBD1 (6 bases). V was clipped by 2 bases and J by 4 bases, with 9 bases between them. The germline gives CDR1 SGHTA, CDR2 FQGNSA. The CDR3 extends over 14 amino acids. The CDR3 DNA reads as TGTGCCAGCAGCTTATTGGGGACAGGAAACACCATATATTTT. Translation gives CASSLLGTGNTIYF. Complete variable domain (other parts from reference TRBV7-2 and TRBJ1-3): GAGVSQSPSNKVTEKGKDVELRCDPISGHTALYWYRQSLGQGLEFLIYFQGNSAPDKSGLPSDRFSAERTGGSVSTLTIQRTQQEDSAVYLCASSLLGTGNTIYFGEGSWLTVV.

The chain recombines TRBV19 with TRBJ2-7; 7 positions agree with TRBD2. Looked up from germline, CDR1 is LNHDA and CDR2 is SQIVND (reference sequence). V shed 3 bases and J 7 bases; nucleotides not matched to a gene: 12. The CDR3 is 15 residues long. The CDR3 DNA is TGTGCCAGTAGTATCCGACCTAGCGGCAGTAGGGAGCAGTACTTC. Amino acids: CASSIRPSGSREQYF.

The chain employs TRBV18 and TRBJ1-3; D might be TRBD1 (5 bases). This CDR3 comprises 17 residues. Germline lookup yields CDR1 KGHSH and CDR2 LQKENI. The V gene lost 3 bases and the J gene lost 0 bases, with 15 bases spanning the gap. This chain's CDR3 is CASSPYPDSYSGNTIYF. The CDR3 nucleotides read TGTGCCAGCTCACCTTACCCAGACAGCTACTCTGGAAACACCATATATTTT.

For this clone: Other DNA sequences of this sample code for an identical CDR3. The CDR3 protein is CASSPGTSGSTDTQYF. The CDR3 DNA is TGTGCCAGCTCACCAGGGACTAGCGGGAGCACAGATACGCAGTATTTT. The V gene is TRBV18, the J gene TRBJ2-3; TRBD2 agrees at 12 bases. CDR1 is KGHSH, CDR2 LQKENI, per germline. CDR3 length: 16 residues. Losses at the gene ends were 2 bases for V and 0 bases for J; bases not matched to a gene: 0.

The chain combines TRBV14 with TRBJ1-1; possible D gene TRBD1, 5 bases. The germline V and J ends were trimmed by 4 bases and 4 bases, with 13 bases remaining between them. Germline CDR1 SGHDN, CDR2 FVKESK. The CDR3 length is 14 residues. CDR3 protein: CASSPVRGGTEAFF. CDR3 DNA: TGTGCCAGCAGCCCCGTGCGGGGCGGCACTGAAGCTTTCTTT. Full variable domain (remainder filled in from reference TRBV14 and TRBJ1-1): EAGVTQFPSHSVIEKGQTVTLRCDPISGHDNLYWYRRVMGKEIKFLLHFVKESKQDESGMPNNRFLAERTGGTYSTLKVQPAELEDSGVYFCASSPVRGGTEAFFGQGTRLTVV.